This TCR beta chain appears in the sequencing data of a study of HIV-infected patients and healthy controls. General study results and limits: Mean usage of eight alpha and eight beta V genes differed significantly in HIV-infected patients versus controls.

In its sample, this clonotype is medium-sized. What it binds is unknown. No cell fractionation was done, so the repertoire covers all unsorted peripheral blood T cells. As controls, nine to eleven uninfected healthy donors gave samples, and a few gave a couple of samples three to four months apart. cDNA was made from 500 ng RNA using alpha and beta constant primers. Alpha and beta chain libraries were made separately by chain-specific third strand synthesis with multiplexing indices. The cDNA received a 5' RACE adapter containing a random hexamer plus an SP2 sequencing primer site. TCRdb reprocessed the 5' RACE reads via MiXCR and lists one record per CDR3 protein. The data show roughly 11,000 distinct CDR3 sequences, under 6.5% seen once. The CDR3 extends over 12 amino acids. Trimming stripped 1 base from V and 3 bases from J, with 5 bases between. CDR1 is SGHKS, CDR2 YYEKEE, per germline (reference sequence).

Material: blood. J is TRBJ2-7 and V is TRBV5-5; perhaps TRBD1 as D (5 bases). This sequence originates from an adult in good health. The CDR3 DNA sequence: TGTGCCAGCAGCTTGCAGGGCTACGAGCAGTACTTC. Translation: CASSLQGYEQYF.